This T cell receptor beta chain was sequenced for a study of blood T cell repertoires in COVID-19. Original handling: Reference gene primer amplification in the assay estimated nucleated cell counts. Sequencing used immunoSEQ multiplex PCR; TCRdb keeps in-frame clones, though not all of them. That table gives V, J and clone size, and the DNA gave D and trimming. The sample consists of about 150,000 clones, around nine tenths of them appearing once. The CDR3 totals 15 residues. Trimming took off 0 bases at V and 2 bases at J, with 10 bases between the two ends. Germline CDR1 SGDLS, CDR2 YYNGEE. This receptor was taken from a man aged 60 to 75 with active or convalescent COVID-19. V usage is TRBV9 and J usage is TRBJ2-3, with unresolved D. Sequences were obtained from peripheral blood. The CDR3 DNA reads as TGTGCCAGCAGCGTAGTTGAGCGCCCCACAGATACGCAGTATTTT. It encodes CASSVVERPTDTQYF.